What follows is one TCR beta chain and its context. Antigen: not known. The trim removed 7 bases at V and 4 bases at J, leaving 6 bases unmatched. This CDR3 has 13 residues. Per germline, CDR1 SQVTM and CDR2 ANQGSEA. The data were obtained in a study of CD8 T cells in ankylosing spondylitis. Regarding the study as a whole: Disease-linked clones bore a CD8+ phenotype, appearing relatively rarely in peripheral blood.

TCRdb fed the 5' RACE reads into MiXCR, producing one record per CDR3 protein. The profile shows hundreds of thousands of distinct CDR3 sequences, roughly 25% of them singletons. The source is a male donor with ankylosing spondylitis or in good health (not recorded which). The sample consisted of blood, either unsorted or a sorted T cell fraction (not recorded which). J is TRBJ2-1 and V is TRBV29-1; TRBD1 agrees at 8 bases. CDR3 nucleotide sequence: TGCAGCGGGCGGACAGGGTTATACAATGAGCAGTTCTTC. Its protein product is CSGRTGLYNEQFF.